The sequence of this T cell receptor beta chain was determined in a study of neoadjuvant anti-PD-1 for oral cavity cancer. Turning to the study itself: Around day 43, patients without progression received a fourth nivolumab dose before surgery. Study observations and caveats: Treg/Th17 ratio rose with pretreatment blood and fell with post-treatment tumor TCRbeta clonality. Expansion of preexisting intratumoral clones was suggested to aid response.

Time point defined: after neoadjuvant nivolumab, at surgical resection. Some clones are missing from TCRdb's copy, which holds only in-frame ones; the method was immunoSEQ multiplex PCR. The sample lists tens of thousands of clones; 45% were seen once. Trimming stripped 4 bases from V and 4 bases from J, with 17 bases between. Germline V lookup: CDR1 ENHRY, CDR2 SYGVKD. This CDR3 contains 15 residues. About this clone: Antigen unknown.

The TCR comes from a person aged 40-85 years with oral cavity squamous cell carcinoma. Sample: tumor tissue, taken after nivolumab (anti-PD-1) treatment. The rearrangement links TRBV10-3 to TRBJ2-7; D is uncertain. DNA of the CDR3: TGTGCCATCAGTGGATCGAAAATAGGGAATTACGAGCAGTACTTC. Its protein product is CAISGSKIGNYEQYF.